Shown below are 9 T cell receptor beta chains from a single sample sequenced in a study of blood T cell repertoires in COVID-19. The protocol was immunoSEQ multiplex PCR, while the TCRdb copy is restricted to in-frame clones and leaves out a portion. The repertoire holds a few hundred thousand clones, with 75% to 85% as singletons. Material for sequencing was PBMCs or T cells enriched from blood (not recorded which). The origin of the receptors is a man aged 25-45 years with acute COVID-19.

The CDR3 loop is CASSQQTEEFF. The CDR3 region has the DNA TGTGCCAGCAGTCAACAGACGGAGGAGTTCTTC. The chain recombines TRBV12-3 or TRBV12-4 with TRBJ2-1; TRBD2 might be the D (5 bases). The CDR3 has 11 residues. V was cut by 5 bases and J by 14 bases, with 13 bases left in between.

This rearrangement joins TRBV12-3 or TRBV12-4 to TRBJ2-5; a possible D gene is TRBD2 (5 bases). The length of the CDR3 is 13 residues. V was shortened by 2 bases and J by 3 bases, with 7 bases between the two germline ends. The CDR3, as DNA: TGTGCCAGCAGTTTAACGGGGAAAGAGACCCAGTACTTC. This encodes CASSLTGKETQYF.

There are many counts of this clone. The chain is built from TRBV11-2 and TRBJ2-2, with TRBD1 identical over 9 bases. Looked up from germline, CDR1 is SGHAT and CDR2 is FQNNGV. This CDR3 is 18 amino acids long. After removal of 3 bases from V and 6 bases from J, the junction contained 14 bases not matched to a gene. CDR3 nucleotides: TGTGCCAGCAGCTTCGGGATAGGGGGACAGGGCGGCGCCGGGGAGCTGTTTTTT. Residues: CASSFGIGGQGGAGELFF.

This clone has a handful of counts. This rearrangement joins TRBV18 to TRBJ2-7; 9 bases align to TRBD1. Germline V gene lookup returns CDR1 KGHSH and CDR2 LQKENI. The CDR3 spans 13 residues. J was trimmed by 6 bases and V by 5 bases; bases with no gene match: 5. The DNA of the CDR3 is TGTGCCAGCTCAGGCTTACAGGGGGCCGAGCAGTACTTC. Protein: CASSGLQGAEQYF.

This chain uses TRBV10-3 with TRBJ1-2; 8 bases are shared with TRBD1. V gave up 2 bases and J gave up 8 bases; unmatched junction bases: 4. This CDR3 has 13 residues. Looked up from germline, CDR1 is ENHRY and CDR2 is SYGVKD. This chain's CDR3 is CAISEQGAVGYTF. In nucleotides, the CDR3 is TGTGCCATCAGTGAGCAGGGGGCGGTCGGCTACACCTTC.

The CDR3 region is CASSQEVLAPYNEQFF. DNA of the CDR3: TGCGCCAGCAGCCAAGAAGTACTAGCGCCCTACAATGAGCAGTTCTTC. The rearrangement uses TRBV4-1 and TRBJ2-1, with 7 bases aligning to TRBD2. Germline V gene lookup returns CDR1 MGHRA and CDR2 YSYEKL. There are 16 residues in the CDR3. J gave up 2 bases and V 0 bases, and 4 bases lay outside the gene matches.

The CDR3: CASSDGYGELFF. The CDR3 nucleotides read TGCGCCAGCAGTGACGGGTACGGGGAGCTGTTTTTT. The chain has TRBV10-1 and TRBJ2-2; D is uncertain. V was shortened by 3 bases and J by 7 bases, with 6 bases between the two germline ends. The CDR3 covers 12 residues. The germline CDR1 and CDR2 sequences are WNHNN and SYGVQD (reference sequence).

The CDR3 nucleotides read TGTGCCAGCAGCTTGGGGGACATCTCCTACGAGCAGTACTTC. Protein sequence: CASSLGDISYEQYF. This sequence joins TRBV5-6 and TRBJ2-7; D might be TRBD1 (6 bases). The V end lost 0 bases, the J end lost 0 bases, and 7 bases lay between the germline ends. Germline assignment: CDR1 SGHDT and CDR2 YYEEEE. The CDR3 covers 14 residues.

In nucleotides, the CDR3 is TGTGCCAGCAGCTTGAGCGGGGGATACGAGCAGTACTTC. Its translation: CASSLSGGYEQYF. This rearrangement joins TRBV7-9 to TRBJ2-7; the match to TRBD2 covers 8 bases. Trimming at V came to 3 bases and at J to 4 bases, leaving 2 bases not matched to a gene. Germline lookup yields CDR1 SEHNR and CDR2 FQNEAQ (reference sequence). The CDR3 is made up of 13 amino acids.